This T cell receptor beta chain was profiled in a study of blood T cells in healthy people across ages. Trimming stripped 7 bases from V and 4 bases from J, with 11 bases between. The CDR3 loop spans 12 amino acids. Worth noting for this clonotype: Its antigen is undetermined.

Broader study findings: Lack of knowledge of donor CMV status possibly confounded expanded clonotype changes. Naive T cell percentage showed a strong correlation with TCR beta diversity. Estimates based on one million T cells were treated as lower bounds.

The authors ran a second PCR of 7 to 11 cycles using a sample-barcoded 5' primer and a J-beta primer mix. TCRdb reanalysed the 5' RACE reads using MiXCR and keeps one entry per CDR3 protein. The sample has 850,000 to 1,000,000 distinct CDR3 sequences; approximately 49% are singletons. This sequence originates from a young man in good health. The chain employs TRBV12-3 or TRBV12-4 and TRBJ2-7, with D hard to call. The sequenced material came from blood. In DNA form, the CDR3 reads TGTGCCAGCAACCATACCTTTTACGAGCAGTACTTC. Its protein product is CASNHTFYEQYF.